This TCR beta chain was sequenced in a study of blood T cells in healthy people across ages. A J-beta primer mix and a sample-barcoded 5' primer were used in a second PCR of about 6 to 12 cycles. Via MiXCR, TCRdb re-called the 5' RACE reads, giving one row per CDR3 protein. In the table there are 1 million or so distinct CDR3 sequences, under 55% of which are singletons. The CDR3 sequence is 17 residues long. With 6 bases clipped from V and 3 bases from J, the junction kept 16 bases outside the gene matches. Germline V gene data show CDR1 as MDHEN and CDR2 as SYDVKM. The table lists this clonotype with a few counts.

Sample: blood. The sequence was obtained from a woman aged 55-75 years in good health. V and J are TRBV28 and TRBJ2-5; TRBD2 matches 7 bases. CDR3 nucleotides: TGTGCCAGCAGCGGCAATACTCGGGCTAGCGGAAAAGAGACCCAGTACTTC. Residues: CASSGNTRASGKETQYF.